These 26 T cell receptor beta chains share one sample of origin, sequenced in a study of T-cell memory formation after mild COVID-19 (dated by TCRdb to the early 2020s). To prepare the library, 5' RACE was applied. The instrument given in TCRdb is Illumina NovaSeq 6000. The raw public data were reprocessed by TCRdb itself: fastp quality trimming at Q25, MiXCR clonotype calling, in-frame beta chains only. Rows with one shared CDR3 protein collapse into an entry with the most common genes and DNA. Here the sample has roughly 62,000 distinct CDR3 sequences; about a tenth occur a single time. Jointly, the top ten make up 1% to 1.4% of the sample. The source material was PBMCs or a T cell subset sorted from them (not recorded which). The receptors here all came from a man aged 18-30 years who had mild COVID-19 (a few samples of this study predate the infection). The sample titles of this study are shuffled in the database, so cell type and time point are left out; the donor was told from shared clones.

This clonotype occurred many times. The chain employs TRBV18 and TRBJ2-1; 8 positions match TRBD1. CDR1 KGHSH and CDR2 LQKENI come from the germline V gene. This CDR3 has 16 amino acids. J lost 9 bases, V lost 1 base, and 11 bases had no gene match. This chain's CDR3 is CASSPRTGRSTGEQFF. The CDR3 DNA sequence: TGTGCCAGCTCACCACGGACAGGGAGGTCCACGGGTGAGCAGTTCTTC.

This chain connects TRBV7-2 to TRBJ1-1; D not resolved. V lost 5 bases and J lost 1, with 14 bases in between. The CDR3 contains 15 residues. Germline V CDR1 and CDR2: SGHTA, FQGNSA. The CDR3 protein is CASSPVSRRNTEAFF. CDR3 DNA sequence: TGTGCCAGCAGCCCGGTATCACGAAGGAACACTGAAGCTTTCTTT.

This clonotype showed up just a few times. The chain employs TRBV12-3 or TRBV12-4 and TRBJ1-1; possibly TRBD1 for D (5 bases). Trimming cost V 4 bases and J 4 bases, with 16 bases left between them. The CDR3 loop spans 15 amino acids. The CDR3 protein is CASSWLGGVPTEAFF. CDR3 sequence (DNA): TGTGCCAGCAGTTGGTTGGGGGGGGTCCCCACTGAAGCTTTCTTT.

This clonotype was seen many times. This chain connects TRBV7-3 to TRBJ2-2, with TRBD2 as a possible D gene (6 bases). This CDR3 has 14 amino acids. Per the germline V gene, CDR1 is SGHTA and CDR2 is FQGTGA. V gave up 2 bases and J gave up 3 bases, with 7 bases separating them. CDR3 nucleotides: TGTGCCAGCAGCTTAGGGACTCACACCGGGGAGCTGTTTTTT. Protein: CASSLGTHTGELFF.

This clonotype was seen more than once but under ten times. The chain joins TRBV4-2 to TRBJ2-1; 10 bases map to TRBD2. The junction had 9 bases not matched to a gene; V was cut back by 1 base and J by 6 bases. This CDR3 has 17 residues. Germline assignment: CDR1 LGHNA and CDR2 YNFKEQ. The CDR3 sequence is CASSQVLGLAETNEQFF. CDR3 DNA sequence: TGTGCCAGCAGCCAAGTACTAGGACTAGCGGAGACCAATGAGCAGTTCTTC.

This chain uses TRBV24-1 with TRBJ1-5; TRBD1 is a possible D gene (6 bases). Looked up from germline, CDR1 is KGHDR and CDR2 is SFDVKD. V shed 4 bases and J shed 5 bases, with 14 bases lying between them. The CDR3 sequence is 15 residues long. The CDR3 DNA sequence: TGTGCCACCAGTGAGTCGGGGGGGGCCCATCAGCCCCAGCATTTT. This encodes CATSESGGAHQPQHF.

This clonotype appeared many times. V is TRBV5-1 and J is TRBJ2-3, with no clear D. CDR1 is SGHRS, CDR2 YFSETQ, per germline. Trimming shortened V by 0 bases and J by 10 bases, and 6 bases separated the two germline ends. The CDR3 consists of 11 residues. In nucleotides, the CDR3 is TGCGCCAGCAGCTTGGAAGGAGCGCAGTATTTT. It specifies CASSLEGAQYF.

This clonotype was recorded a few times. In DNA, the CDR3 is TGTGCCAGCACCCACTACCCGGAGAGTGAAGCTTTCTTT. Translating gives CASTHYPESEAFF. This rearrangement joins TRBV28 to TRBJ1-1, with D hard to call. V was clipped by 7 bases and J by 7 bases, with 16 bases between them. From germline, CDR1 is MDHEN and CDR2 SYDVKM. The CDR3 has 13 amino acids.

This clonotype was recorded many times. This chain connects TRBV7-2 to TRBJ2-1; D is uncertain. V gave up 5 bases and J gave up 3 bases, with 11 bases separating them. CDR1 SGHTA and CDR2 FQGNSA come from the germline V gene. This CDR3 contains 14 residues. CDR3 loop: CASSPMGFYNEQFF. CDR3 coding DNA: TGTGCCAGCAGCCCCATGGGGTTCTACAATGAGCAGTTCTTC.

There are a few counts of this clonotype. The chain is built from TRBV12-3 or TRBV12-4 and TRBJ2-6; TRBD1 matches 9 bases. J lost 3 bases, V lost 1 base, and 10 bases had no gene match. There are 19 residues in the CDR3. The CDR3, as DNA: TGTGCCAGCAGTTTAGTGAACAACAGGGGGCGACGTGGGGCCAACGTCCTGACTTTC. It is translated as CASSLVNNRGRRGANVLTF.

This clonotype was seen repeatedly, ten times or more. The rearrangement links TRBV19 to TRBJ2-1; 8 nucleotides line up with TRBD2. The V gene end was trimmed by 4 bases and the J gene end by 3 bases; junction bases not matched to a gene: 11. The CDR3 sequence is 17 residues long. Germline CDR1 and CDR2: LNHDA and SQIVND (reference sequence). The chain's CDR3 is CASSSPSGGAYYNEQFF. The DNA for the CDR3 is TGTGCCAGTAGTAGCCCCAGCGGGGGTGCATACTACAATGAGCAGTTCTTC.

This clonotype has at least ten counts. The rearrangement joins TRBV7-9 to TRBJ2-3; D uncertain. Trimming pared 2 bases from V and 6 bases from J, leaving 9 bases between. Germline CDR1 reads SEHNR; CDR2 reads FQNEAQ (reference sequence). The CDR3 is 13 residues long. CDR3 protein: CASSLSVVDTQYF. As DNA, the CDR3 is TGTGCCAGCAGCTTATCGGTCGTGGATACGCAGTATTTT.

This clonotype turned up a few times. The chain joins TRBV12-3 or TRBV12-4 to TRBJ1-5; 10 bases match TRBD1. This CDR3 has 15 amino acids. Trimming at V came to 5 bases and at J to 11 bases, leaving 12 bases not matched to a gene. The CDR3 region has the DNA TGTGCCAGCAGTCTATCCCCGGGACAGGGGTTTTCCCAGCATTTT. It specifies CASSLSPGQGFSQHF.

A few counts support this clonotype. CDR3 sequence reads: CATSDPGQGTDTQYF. DNA of the CDR3: TGTGCCACCAGTGATCCAGGACAGGGCACAGATACGCAGTATTTT. The gene calls are TRBV24-1 and TRBJ2-3, with 7 positions matching TRBD1. This CDR3 comprises 15 residues. Per germline, CDR1 KGHDR and CDR2 SFDVKD. The V and J ends lost 3 bases and 1 base, in that order; junction bases with no gene match: 3.

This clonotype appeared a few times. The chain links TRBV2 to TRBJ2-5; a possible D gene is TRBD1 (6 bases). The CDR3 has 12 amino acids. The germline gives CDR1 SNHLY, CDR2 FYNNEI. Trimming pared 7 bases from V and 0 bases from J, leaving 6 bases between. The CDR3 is CASKGDQETQYF. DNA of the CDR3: TGTGCCAGCAAGGGGGACCAAGAGACCCAGTACTTC.

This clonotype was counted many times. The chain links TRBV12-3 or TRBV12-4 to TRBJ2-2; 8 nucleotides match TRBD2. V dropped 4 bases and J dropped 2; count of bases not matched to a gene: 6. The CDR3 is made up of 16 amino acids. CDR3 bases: TGTGCCAGCAGTTATCTACTAGCGGAAAACACCGGGGAGCTGTTTTTT. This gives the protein CASSYLLAENTGELFF.

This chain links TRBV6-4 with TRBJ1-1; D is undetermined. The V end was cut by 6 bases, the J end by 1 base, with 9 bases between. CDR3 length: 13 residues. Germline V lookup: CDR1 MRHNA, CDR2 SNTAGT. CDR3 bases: TGTGCCAGCAGGAAGGACTGGAACACTGAAGCTTTCTTT. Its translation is CASRKDWNTEAFF.

The CDR3 protein is CASSQAEQPQHF. The DNA of the CDR3 is TGTGCCAGCAGCCAAGCTGAGCAGCCCCAGCATTTT. This chain uses TRBV3-1 with TRBJ1-5; D remains ambiguous. This CDR3 has 12 residues. Trimming stripped 1 base from V and 7 bases from J, with 5 bases between. Germline V gives CDR1 LGHDT, CDR2 YNNKEL (reference sequence).

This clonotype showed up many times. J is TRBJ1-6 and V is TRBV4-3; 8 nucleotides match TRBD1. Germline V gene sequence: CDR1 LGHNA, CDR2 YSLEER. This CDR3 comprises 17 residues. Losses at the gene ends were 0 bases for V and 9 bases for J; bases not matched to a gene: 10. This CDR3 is CASSQERWKQGGSPLHF. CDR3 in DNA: TGCGCCAGCAGCCAAGAAAGGTGGAAACAGGGGGGTTCACCCCTCCACTTT.

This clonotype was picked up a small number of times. The CDR3 spells CSLGGAHNSTDTQYF. The CDR3 DNA sequence: TGCAGCCTAGGCGGGGCCCATAATAGCACAGATACGCAGTATTTT. This chain connects TRBV29-1 to TRBJ2-3; weak D call: TRBD2 (6 bases). Germline assignment: CDR1 SQVTM and CDR2 ANQGSEA. This CDR3 is 15 amino acids long. V dropped 8 bases and J dropped 0 bases, with 18 bases sitting between them.

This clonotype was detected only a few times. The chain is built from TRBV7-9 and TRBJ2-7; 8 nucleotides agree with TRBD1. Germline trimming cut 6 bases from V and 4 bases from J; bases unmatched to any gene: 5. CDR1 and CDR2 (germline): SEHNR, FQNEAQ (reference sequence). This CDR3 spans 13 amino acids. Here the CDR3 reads CASSRQGAYEQYF. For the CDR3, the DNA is TGTGCCAGCAGTAGGCAGGGGGCATACGAGCAGTACTTC.

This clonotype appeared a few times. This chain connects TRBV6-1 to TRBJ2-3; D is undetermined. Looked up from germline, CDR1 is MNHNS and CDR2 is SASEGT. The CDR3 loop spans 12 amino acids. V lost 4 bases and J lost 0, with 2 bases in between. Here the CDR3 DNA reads TGTGCCAGCAGTGGAAGCACAGATACGCAGTATTTT. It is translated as CASSGSTDTQYF.

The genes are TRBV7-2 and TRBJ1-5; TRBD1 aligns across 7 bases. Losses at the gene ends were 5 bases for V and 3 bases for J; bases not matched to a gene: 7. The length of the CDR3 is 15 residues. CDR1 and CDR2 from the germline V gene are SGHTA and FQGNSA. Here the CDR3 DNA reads TGTGCCAGCAGCAAAGACAGGGCGATCAATCAGCCCCAGCATTTT. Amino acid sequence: CASSKDRAINQPQHF.

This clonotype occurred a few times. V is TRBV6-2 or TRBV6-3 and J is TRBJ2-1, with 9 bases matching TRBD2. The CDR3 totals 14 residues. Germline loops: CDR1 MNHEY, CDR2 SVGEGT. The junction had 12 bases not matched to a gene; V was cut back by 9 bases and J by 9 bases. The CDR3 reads CASTRTSAGSEQFF. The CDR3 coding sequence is TGTGCCAGTACCAGGACTAGCGCGGGAAGTGAGCAGTTCTTC.

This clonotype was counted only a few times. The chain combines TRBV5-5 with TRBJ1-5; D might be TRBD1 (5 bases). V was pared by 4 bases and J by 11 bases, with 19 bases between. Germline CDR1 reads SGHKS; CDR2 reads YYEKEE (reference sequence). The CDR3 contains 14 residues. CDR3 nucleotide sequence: TGTGCCAGCAGCCGTCAGGGCCAGGAGCAGTCCCAGCATTTT. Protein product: CASSRQGQEQSQHF.

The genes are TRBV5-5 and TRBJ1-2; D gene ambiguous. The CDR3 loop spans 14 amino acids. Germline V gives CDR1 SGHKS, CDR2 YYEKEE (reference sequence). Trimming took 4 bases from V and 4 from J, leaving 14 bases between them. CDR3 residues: CASSTPRGSYGYTF. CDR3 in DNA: TGTGCCAGCAGCACCCCGCGAGGGAGCTATGGCTACACCTTC.